A single T cell receptor beta chain is shown here with its context. As the CDR3 is not closed by the conserved phenylalanine or tryptophan, this likely results from a read error. In germline, CDR1 is SGHVS, CDR2 FQNEAQ. The CDR3 spans 15 residues. The data were obtained in a study of T cell repertoires in cytomegalovirus infection. From the reads, TCRdb called clonotypes with MiXCR, one entry per CDR3 protein. The repertoire holds around 740,000 distinct CDR3 sequences, with 35% to 40% as singletons. Source material: PBMCs. The source is a human donor in good health (CMV status not recorded). Some clones in this sample may be carry-over from other donors' samples. V usage is TRBV7-8 and J usage is TRBJ2-5; perhaps TRBD2 as D (5 bases). The CDR3 DNA follows: TGTGCCAGCAGCTTATCACTAGTCTCCCAAGATACCCAGTACTGC. It is translated as CASSLSLVSQDTQYC.